These 27 T cell receptor beta chains were sequenced from one sample in a study of Graves' ophthalmopathy and Graves' hyperthyroidism. The authors amplified TCR beta CDR3 regions, and they did so from RNA transcripts for repertoire sequencing. After a first-round RT-PCR with HTBI primers, a second-round multiplex PCR was run. TCRdb re-derived calls from the multiplex PCR reads in MiXCR, one entry per CDR3 protein. The sample consists of 560,000 or so distinct CDR3 sequences, roughly 40% of them appearing once. The sample was peripheral blood or thyroid tissue (not recorded which). Receptors originate from an adult man with Graves' hyperthyroidism.

This clonotype appeared many times. V is TRBV12-3 or TRBV12-4 and J is TRBJ2-2; D is undetermined. The CDR3 contains 12 residues. The V gene lost 9 bases and the J gene lost 7 bases, with 12 bases spanning the gap. The CDR3 reads CARPSSGGELFF. The CDR3 DNA is TGTGCCAGACCGTCGTCCGGCGGGGAGCTGTTTTTT.

The sample holds many counts of this clonotype. The chain couples TRBV19 to TRBJ1-5; D not resolved. In germline, CDR1 is LNHDA, CDR2 SQIVND (reference sequence). V lost 5 bases and J lost 3, with 11 bases in between. This CDR3 is 14 amino acids long. The CDR3 spells CASSLGGNNQPQHF. Written as DNA, the CDR3 is TGTGCCAGTAGTTTGGGAGGGAACAATCAGCCCCAGCATTTT. The complete variable domain, with remaining parts taken from reference TRBV19 and TRBJ1-5, reads DGGITQSPKYLFRKEGQNVTLSCEQNLNHDAMYWYRQDPGQGLRLIYYSQIVNDFQKGDIAEGYSVSREKKESFPLTVTSAQKNPTAFYLCASSLGGNNQPQHFGDGTRLSIL.

A few counts support this clonotype. This chain uses TRBV7-6 with TRBJ2-7, with 12 bases lining up with TRBD1. CDR3 length: 15 residues. The V gene's germline CDR1 is SGHVS and CDR2 FNYEAQ. Trimming took 5 bases from V and 7 from J; bases not matched to a gene: 9. The CDR3 DNA is TGTGCCAGCAGCCCACGGGGACAGGGGGCATCAGAGCAGTACTTC. This codes for CASSPRGQGASEQYF.

In its sample, this clonotype was seen many times. The gene calls are TRBV25-1 and TRBJ1-2, with 12 bases fitting TRBD1. After removal of 5 bases from V and 7 bases from J, the junction contained 8 bases not matched to a gene. Germline-derived CDR1 and CDR2 are MGHDK and SYGVNS. CDR3 length equals 15 residues. The CDR3 reads CASSKPGQGALGYTF. CDR3 nucleotide sequence: TGTGCCAGCAGTAAACCGGGACAGGGGGCGCTTGGCTACACCTTC.

At least ten counts were recorded for this clonotype. The chain carries TRBV20-1 and TRBJ2-7; D may be TRBD1 or TRBD2 (5 bases each). CDR3 length equals 12 residues. V lost 5 bases and J 3 bases, leaving 11 bases between the germline ends. Germline V CDR1 and CDR2: DFQATT, SNEGSKA (reference sequence). CDR3 sequence: CSAGDGIYEQYF. CDR3 DNA: TGCAGTGCTGGGGACGGAATCTACGAGCAGTACTTC.

There are many counts of this clonotype. The rearrangement links TRBV10-3 to TRBJ1-4; D is unresolved. The V gene's germline CDR1 is ENHRY and CDR2 SYGVKD. The CDR3 has 14 amino acids. V gave up 0 bases and J gave up 8 bases, with 10 bases separating them. The CDR3 coding sequence is TGTGCCATCAGTGAGTCGACGGCGGGGGAAAAACTGTTTTTT. Protein sequence: CAISESTAGEKLFF.

In this sample, this clonotype turned up a few times. The chain combines TRBV10-1 with TRBJ2-3; 9 nucleotides line up with TRBD1. CDR1 is WNHNN and CDR2 is SYGVQD in the germline V gene (reference sequence). This CDR3 is built from 16 residues. The V and J ends lost 0 bases and 1 base, in that order; junction bases with no gene match: 2. The CDR3 sequence: CASSESRDRGTDTQYF. CDR3 nucleotide sequence: TGCGCCAGCAGTGAGTCTCGGGACAGGGGCACAGATACGCAGTATTTT.

This chain links TRBV6-2 or TRBV6-3 with TRBJ2-7, with 7 positions matching TRBD2. The CDR3 spans 16 residues. In germline, CDR1 is MNHEY, CDR2 SVGEGT. Germline trimming cut 3 bases from V and 4 bases from J; bases unmatched to any gene: 12. The DNA for the CDR3 is TGTGCCAGCAGTTATGGAGTTTGGCGGGAGTCGTACGAGCAGTACTTC. Translating gives CASSYGVWRESYEQYF.

This clonotype was recorded many times. The V call is TRBV12-3 or TRBV12-4, the J call TRBJ2-7, with 7 nucleotides matching TRBD1. V lost 7 bases to trimming and J lost 5 bases; unmatched junction nucleotides: 11. The CDR3 covers 14 residues. CDR3 DNA sequence: TGTGCCAGCACCGAGACAGGGTATCTACACGAGCAGTACTTC. Translating gives CASTETGYLHEQYF.

This clonotype was picked up many times. This chain uses TRBV15 with TRBJ1-3; D not resolved. V was trimmed by 1 base and J by 0 bases, leaving 13 bases between them. Germline V gives CDR1 LNHNV, CDR2 YYDKDF (reference sequence). The CDR3 extends over 17 amino acids. The DNA of the CDR3 is TGTGCCACCAGCAGAGTCTTTGGCGATCGCTCTGGAAACACCATATATTTT. Translating gives CATSRVFGDRSGNTIYF.

The sample holds many counts of this clonotype. CDR3 DNA sequence: TGTGCCAGTAGTATGATTGGGACGTCGAACACTGAAGCTTTCTTT. Translating it yields CASSMIGTSNTEAFF. The genes are TRBV19 and TRBJ1-1; D possibly corresponds to TRBD1 (5 bases). The CDR3 spans 15 residues. Germline V CDR1 and CDR2: LNHDA, SQIVND (reference sequence). Trimming removed 3 bases from V and 1 base from J, with 12 bases in between.

This clonotype showed up many times. The chain has TRBV20-1 and TRBJ2-7, with D possibly TRBD1 on 6 matching bases. The V gene's germline CDR1 is DFQATT and CDR2 SNEGSKA (reference sequence). The V end lost 4 bases, the J end lost 3 bases, and 10 bases lay between the germline ends. The CDR3 has 12 residues. CDR3 protein: CSAKGHIYEQYF. CDR3 DNA: TGCAGTGCTAAGGGACACATCTACGAGCAGTACTTC.

This clonotype was seen at least ten times. This chain uses TRBV12-3 or TRBV12-4 with TRBJ1-3; D not certain. This CDR3 has 14 residues. V was clipped by 2 bases and J by 0 bases, with 5 bases between them. CDR3 in amino acids: CASSLSLSGNTIYF. CDR3 bases: TGTGCCAGCAGTTTAAGCCTCTCTGGAAACACCATATATTTT.

The chain combines TRBV29-1 with TRBJ2-3, with D perhaps matching TRBD2 (5 bases). Germline V CDR1 and CDR2: SQVTM, ANQGSEA. Trimming took off 4 bases at V and 1 base at J, with 12 bases between the two ends. There are 14 residues in the CDR3. The CDR3 spells CSVVGGGGTDTQYF. In DNA form, the CDR3 reads TGCAGCGTTGTCGGCGGAGGAGGCACAGATACGCAGTATTTT.

The chain combines TRBV3-1 with TRBJ2-5, with TRBD1 matching 8 bases. With V trimmed by 3 bases and J by 0 bases, 3 bases remained unmatched. The germline V gene has CDR1 LGHDT and CDR2 YNNKEL (reference sequence). The CDR3 runs to 15 residues. This CDR3 reads CASSHPQGDQETQYF. DNA of the CDR3: TGTGCCAGCAGCCATCCACAGGGGGACCAAGAGACCCAGTACTTC.

This clonotype was counted ten times or more. The chain has TRBV2 and TRBJ1-4, with D perhaps matching TRBD1 (5 bases). CDR3 size: 14 residues. V lost 2 bases and J lost 5, with 9 bases in between. Germline CDR1 is SNHLY and CDR2 is FYNNEI. The CDR3 DNA is TGTGCCAGCAGTGAATGGAGGGACAATGAAAAACTGTTTTTT. Encoded protein: CASSEWRDNEKLFF.

This clonotype has a count of ten or more. The rearrangement joins TRBV2 to TRBJ2-5, with unresolved D. The germline gives CDR1 SNHLY, CDR2 FYNNEI. Deletions cut 6 bases from V and 1 base from J, with 6 bases between. CDR3 size: 12 residues. This CDR3 is CASRLIQETQYF. The CDR3 DNA is TGTGCCAGCAGGTTAATCCAAGAGACCCAGTACTTC.

This clonotype appeared a single time. The genes are TRBV10-3 and TRBJ2-7; 11 bases agree with TRBD2. The CDR3 is made up of 18 amino acids. CDR1 and CDR2 from the germline V gene are ENHRY and SYGVKD. V shed 2 bases, J shed 7 bases, and the junction held 16 bases outside the gene matches. The CDR3 loop is CAISEPLVTSGMHNEQYF. The CDR3 nucleotides read TGTGCCATCAGTGAGCCCTTGGTGACTAGCGGGATGCATAATGAGCAGTACTTC.

The J gene is TRBJ2-3, the V gene TRBV24-1; TRBD2 aligns across 7 bases. The CDR3 sequence is 16 residues long. With V trimmed by 5 bases and J by 2 bases, 9 bases remained unmatched. CDR1 is KGHDR, CDR2 SFDVKD, per germline. Written as DNA, the CDR3 is TGTGCCACCAGTGGGGGAGGGGCAGCGGACACAGATACGCAGTATTTT. This sequence encodes CATSGGGAADTDTQYF.

At least ten counts were recorded for this clonotype. The chain has TRBV5-6 and TRBJ2-5; the match to TRBD1 covers 7 bases. Unmatched junction bases numbered 5, after V lost 3 bases and J lost 3 bases. This CDR3 region has 14 residues. Germline V CDR1 and CDR2: SGHDT, YYEEEE. The CDR3 DNA follows: TGTGCCAGCAGCTCCCTTGACAGGGAAGAGACCCAGTACTTC. This translates into CASSSLDREETQYF. The full variable domain, rest sourced from reference TRBV5-6 and TRBJ2-5, is DAGVTQSPTHLIKTRGQQVTLRCSPKSGHDTVSWYQQALGQGPQFIFQYYEEEERQRGNFPDRFSGHQFPNYSSELNVNALLLGDSALYLCASSSLDREETQYFGPGTRLLVL.

Notes on this clonotype: The germline gene is not matched at one end of the junction; a read error may be the cause. The V gene is TRBV12-3 or TRBV12-4, the J gene TRBJ2-5; weak D call: TRBD1 (6 bases). The CDR3 extends over 13 amino acids. As DNA, the CDR3 is TGTGCCACCAGTGATGGACAGACAGAGACCCAGTACTTC. Its translation: CATSDGQTETQYF.

This clonotype occurred many times. This chain links TRBV28 with TRBJ1-5; D uncertain. V was trimmed by 4 bases and J by 7 bases, leaving 5 bases between them. The CDR3 totals 11 residues. Germline loops: CDR1 MDHEN, CDR2 SYDVKM. The CDR3, as DNA: TGTGCCAGCAGTTCCGTGCAGCCCCAGCATTTT. It yields the protein CASSSVQPQHF.

The V gene is TRBV25-1, the J gene TRBJ1-5; TRBD1 agrees at 9 bases. The CDR3 extends over 15 amino acids. Per the germline V gene, CDR1 is MGHDK and CDR2 is SYGVNS. V was clipped by 8 bases and J by 0 bases; unmatched bases: 5. As DNA, the CDR3 is TGTGCCAGCGTTGCGGACAGGGGTAGCAATCAGCCCCAGCATTTT. Translation: CASVADRGSNQPQHF.

The DNA of the CDR3 is TGTGCCAGCAGCGTAGGACAGTCAGGAGGAAACACCGGGGAGCTGTTTTTT. It is translated as CASSVGQSGGNTGELFF. The chain combines TRBV9 with TRBJ2-2; D may correspond to TRBD1 or TRBD2 (5 bases each). The V end lost 0 bases, the J end lost 2 bases, and 14 bases lay between the germline ends. The V gene's germline CDR1 is SGDLS and CDR2 YYNGEE. This CDR3 region has 17 residues.

A word on this clonotype: At one of its ends the junction is not consistent with the germline gene, which may arise from a read error. This chain links TRBV6-5 with TRBJ2-5, with TRBD2 matching 9 bases. CDR1 MNHEY and CDR2 SVGAGI come from the germline V gene. This CDR3 region has 18 residues. CDR3 residues: CANSSATKLAGVQETQYF. The CDR3 DNA follows: TGTGCCAACAGTTCGGCTACCAAACTAGCGGGCGTGCAAGAGACCCAGTACTTC.

In this sample, this clonotype turned up a few times. V and J are TRBV7-2 and TRBJ2-5; 8 bases fit TRBD1. V dropped 6 bases and J dropped 6; count of bases not matched to a gene: 9. In germline, CDR1 is SGHTA, CDR2 FQGNSA. The CDR3 has 14 amino acids. DNA for the CDR3: TGTGCCAGCAGTGCCGGACAGGGTTTCAAGACCCAGTACTTC. Translating it yields CASSAGQGFKTQYF.

The rearrangement uses TRBV6-5 and TRBJ1-3, with D hard to call. Germline V gene data show CDR1 as MNHEY and CDR2 as SVGAGI. The CDR3 is 15 residues long. With 6 bases removed from V and 0 bases from J, the gap between germline ends came to 12 bases. Here the CDR3 DNA reads TGTGCCAGCAGGCCTGACACCGACTCTGGAAACACCATATATTTT. This gives the protein CASRPDTDSGNTIYF.